The 8 T cell receptor beta chains listed next were all sequenced from one sample in a study of regulatory T cells in long-lasting Graves disease. Regarding time point: newly diagnosed GD, antithyroid drugs for less than 3 months. The TCR library was made from RNA that had been extracted from PBMCs in TRIzol. CDR3-region Arm-PCR and iRepertoire HTBI primers produced the TCR beta libraries. TCRdb reanalysed the multiplex PCR reads using MiXCR and keeps one entry per CDR3 protein. The data contain around 500,000 distinct CDR3 sequences, about 11% of them seen just once; the ten biggest clones take up approximately 9%. This sample also appeared in a second study, on T cells in Graves' hyperthyroidism and ophthalmopathy.

The sample in question was peripheral blood mononuclear cells (PBMCs), obtained at new diagnosis, from a patient treated with antithyroid drugs. The receptors were sampled from a woman in her twenties or thirties with Graves disease.

There are many counts of this clonotype. The J gene is TRBJ1-2, the V gene TRBV6-5; a weak D match, TRBD1 (5 bases). This CDR3 has 16 residues. Germline CDR1 and CDR2: MNHEY and SVGAGI. V was pared by 2 bases and J by 2 bases, with 15 bases between. In DNA, the CDR3 is TGTGCCAGCAGTTACATCATGGGGCGAGCCAACTATGGCTACACCTTC. This translates into CASSYIMGRANYGYTF.

The sample holds a few counts of this clonotype. The rearrangement links TRBV4-3 to TRBJ2-2, with 10 bases fitting TRBD1. The CDR3 has 15 amino acids. Germline V lookup: CDR1 LGHNA, CDR2 YSLEER. The V gene end was trimmed by 4 bases and the J gene end by 6 bases; junction bases not matched to a gene: 5. CDR3 sequence: CASSRDRGPAGELFF. The DNA for the CDR3 is TGCGCCAGCAGCCGAGACAGGGGGCCGGCCGGGGAGCTGTTTTTT.

This clonotype has a count of ten or more. This chain connects TRBV2 to TRBJ2-1; 10 bases are a match to TRBD2. The CDR3 runs to 15 residues. V lost 6 bases and J lost 4; bases outside the gene matches: 6. The germline gives CDR1 SNHLY, CDR2 FYNNEI. CDR3: CASSDLAGVYNEQFF. For the CDR3, the DNA is TGTGCCAGCAGCGATCTAGCGGGAGTTTACAATGAGCAGTTCTTC.

This clonotype was seen at least ten times. The V gene is TRBV7-2, the J gene TRBJ2-3; no reliable D call. The CDR3 consists of 11 residues. V was shortened by 6 bases and J by 10 bases, with 11 bases between the two germline ends. Germline CDR1 and CDR2: SGHTA and FQGNSA. This CDR3 is CASSRWSAQYF. The CDR3 DNA reads as TGTGCCAGCAGTCGGTGGAGTGCGCAGTATTTT.

This clonotype was detected ten times or more. The rearrangement uses TRBV27 and TRBJ1-2; D remains unclear. V was pared by 6 bases and J by 7 bases, with 9 bases between. From germline, CDR1 is MNHEY and CDR2 SMNVEV (reference sequence). The CDR3 runs to 11 residues. This CDR3 reads CASRQSGGYTF. CDR3 sequence (DNA): TGTGCCAGCAGACAATCAGGTGGCTACACCTTC.

This clonotype was counted many times. V and J are TRBV11-3 and TRBJ1-6; 7 bases align to TRBD1. From germline, CDR1 is SGHNT and CDR2 YENEEA. The CDR3 has 14 amino acids. V was clipped by 1 base and J by 10 bases; unmatched bases: 4. The CDR3 region has the DNA TGTGCCAGCAGCTTAGGACAGGGTAACTCACCCCTCCACTTT. As protein: CASSLGQGNSPLHF.

This clonotype was detected a few times. This chain connects TRBV13 to TRBJ2-7; TRBD2 matches 11 bases. CDR3 length equals 17 residues. V gave up 0 bases and J gave up 5 bases; unmatched junction bases: 9. CDR1 is PRHDT and CDR2 is FYEKMQ in the germline V gene (reference sequence). The CDR3, as DNA: TGTGCCAGCAGCTTAGGAATCGATCTAGCGGGAGGAGACGAGCAGTACTTC. It specifies CASSLGIDLAGGDEQYF.

The J gene is TRBJ2-2, the V gene TRBV28, with 7 bases identical to TRBD2. The CDR3 totals 18 residues. J was trimmed by 0 bases and V by 2 bases; bases with no gene match: 9. CDR1 and CDR2 from the germline V gene are MDHEN and SYDVKM. In DNA form, the CDR3 reads TGTGCCAGCAGTTTAGAGCGGGGCCGAAGGCCGAACACCGGGGAGCTGTTTTTT. Translating gives CASSLERGRRPNTGELFF.